The 8 T cell receptor beta chains in this list originate from one sample, sequenced in a study of blood T cell repertoires in COVID-19. Produced via immunoSEQ multiplex PCR; TCRdb's table is partial and in-frame only. Among more than 100,000 clones listed, approximately 87% were seen once. Sequencing input: peripheral blood. The receptors here all came from a woman in her sixties with acute or convalescent COVID-19.

J is TRBJ1-3 and V is TRBV28; D not certain. This CDR3 is 15 amino acids long. The germline V gene has CDR1 MDHEN and CDR2 SYDVKM. V was pared by 3 bases and J by 0 bases, with 9 bases between. The CDR3 loop reads CASSLRPSSGNTIYF. The CDR3 DNA reads TGTGCCAGCAGTTTGAGGCCGTCCTCTGGAAACACCATATATTTT.

The V and J genes are TRBV18 and TRBJ1-1; D not certain. CDR1 and CDR2 from the germline V gene are KGHSH and LQKENI. CDR3 size: 16 residues. The V end was cut by 3 bases, the J end by 5 bases, with 19 bases between. The CDR3 loop reads CASSPSMWDGGTEAFF. In nucleotides, the CDR3 is TGTGCCAGCTCACCCAGCATGTGGGATGGAGGGACTGAAGCTTTCTTT.

The V and J genes are TRBV15 and TRBJ2-1; the match to TRBD2 covers 8 bases. Germline lookup yields CDR1 LNHNV and CDR2 YYDKDF (reference sequence). The CDR3 loop spans 17 amino acids. J gave up 2 bases and V 5 bases, and 11 bases lay outside the gene matches. DNA for the CDR3: TGTGCCACCAGCCCTCTTACTAGCGGTCCCCCCTACAATGAGCAGTTCTTC. Amino acid sequence: CATSPLTSGPPYNEQFF.

This clone was seen once. The genes are TRBV5-6 and TRBJ1-4, with 7 nucleotides matching TRBD1. V shed 4 bases, J shed 1 base, and the junction held 7 bases outside the gene matches. Germline CDR1 is SGHDT and CDR2 is YYEEEE. The CDR3 extends over 16 amino acids. CDR3 sequence: CASSPPGDRTNEKLFF. CDR3 sequence (DNA): TGTGCCAGCAGCCCCCCAGGGGACAGAACTAATGAAAAACTGTTTTTT.

This chain joins TRBV4-1 and TRBJ1-4; 9 nucleotides align to TRBD1. Germline CDR1 and CDR2: MGHRA and YSYEKL. This CDR3 contains 16 residues. The junction had 7 bases not matched to a gene; V was cut back by 0 bases and J by 8 bases. In DNA, the CDR3 is TGCGCCAGCAGCCAAGATCTGGGACAGGGAGACGAAAAACTGTTTTTT. Translating it yields CASSQDLGQGDEKLFF.

This chain links TRBV2 with TRBJ2-7, with 12 bases aligning to TRBD2. The CDR3 consists of 19 residues. V shed 4 bases, J shed 4 bases, and the junction held 17 bases outside the gene matches. From germline, CDR1 is SNHLY and CDR2 FYNNEI. The CDR3 region has the DNA TGTGCCAGCAGTGGAGATACTAGCGGGAGGACCCTTATAGTTTACGAGCAGTACGTC. It specifies CASSGDTSGRTLIVYEQYV.

The sample holds one count of this clone. This chain links TRBV28 with TRBJ1-2; the D gene is possibly TRBD1 (5 bases). Trimming stripped 2 bases from V and 4 bases from J, with 14 bases between. The germline V gene has CDR1 MDHEN and CDR2 SYDVKM. CDR3 length equals 15 residues. CDR3 sequence reads: CASSLGVRVGYGYTF. In nucleotides, the CDR3 is TGTGCCAGCAGTTTAGGAGTCAGGGTGGGCTATGGCTACACCTTC.

On this clone itself: Different DNA sequences within this sample yield the same CDR3. This chain uses TRBV18 with TRBJ1-1; perhaps TRBD1 as D (6 bases). The germline CDR1 and CDR2 sequences are KGHSH and LQKENI. Trimming left V 3 bases short and J 1 base short, with 6 bases between. CDR3 size: 13 residues. CDR3 nucleotides: TGTGCCAGCTCACCGGGACAGAACACTGAAGCTTTCTTT. Protein product: CASSPGQNTEAFF.